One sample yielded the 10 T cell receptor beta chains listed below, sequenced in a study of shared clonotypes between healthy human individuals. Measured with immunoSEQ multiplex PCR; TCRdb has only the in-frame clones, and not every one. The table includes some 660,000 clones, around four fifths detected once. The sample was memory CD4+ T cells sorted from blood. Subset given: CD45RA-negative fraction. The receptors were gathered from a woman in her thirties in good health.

The CDR3 DNA sequence: TGTGCCAGCAGTGGGCTAGCGGGAAGCAATGAGCAGTTCTTC. Translated: CASSGLAGSNEQFF. This rearrangement joins TRBV6-1 to TRBJ2-1, with 9 positions matching TRBD2. Germline V lookup: CDR1 MNHNS, CDR2 SASEGT. The trim removed 4 bases at V and 6 bases at J, leaving 4 bases unmatched. This CDR3 region has 14 residues.

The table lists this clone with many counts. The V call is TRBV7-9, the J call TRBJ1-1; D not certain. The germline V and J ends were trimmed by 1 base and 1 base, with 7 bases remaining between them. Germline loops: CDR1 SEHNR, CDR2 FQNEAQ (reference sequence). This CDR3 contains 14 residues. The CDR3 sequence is CASSLDLANTEAFF. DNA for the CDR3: TGTGCCAGCAGCTTAGACCTGGCGAACACTGAAGCTTTCTTT.

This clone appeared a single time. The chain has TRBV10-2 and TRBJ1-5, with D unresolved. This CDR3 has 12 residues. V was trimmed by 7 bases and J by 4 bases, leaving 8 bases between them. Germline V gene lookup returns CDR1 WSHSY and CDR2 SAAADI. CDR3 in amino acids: CASTSGNQPQHF. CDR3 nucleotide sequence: TGCGCCAGCACTAGTGGTAATCAGCCCCAGCATTTT.

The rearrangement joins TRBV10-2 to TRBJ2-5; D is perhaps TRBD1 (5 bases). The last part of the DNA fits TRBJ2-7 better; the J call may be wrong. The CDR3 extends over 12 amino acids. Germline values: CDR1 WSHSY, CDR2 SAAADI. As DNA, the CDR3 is TGCGCCAGCAGAAGTCAGGGCTACGAGCAGTACTTC. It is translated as CASRSQGYEQYF.

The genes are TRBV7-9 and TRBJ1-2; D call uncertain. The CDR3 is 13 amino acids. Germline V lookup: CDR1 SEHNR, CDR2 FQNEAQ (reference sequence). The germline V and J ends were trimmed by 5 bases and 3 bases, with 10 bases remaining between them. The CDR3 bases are TGTGCCAGCAGCCCCCAGCGGGACTATGGCTACACCTTC. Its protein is CASSPQRDYGYTF.

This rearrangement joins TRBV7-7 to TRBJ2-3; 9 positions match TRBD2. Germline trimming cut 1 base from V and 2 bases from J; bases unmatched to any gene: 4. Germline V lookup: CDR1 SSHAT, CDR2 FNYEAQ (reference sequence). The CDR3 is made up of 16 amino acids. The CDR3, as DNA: TGTGCCAGCAGCTTAGGTCTAGCGGGGCACACAGATACGCAGTATTTT. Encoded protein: CASSLGLAGHTDTQYF.

The CDR3 DNA reads TGTGCCAGTACCTGGGGCAGGACATACAATGAGCAGTTCTTC. This encodes CASTWGRTYNEQFF. The rearrangement joins TRBV6-1 to TRBJ2-1; weak D call: TRBD1 (5 bases). CDR3 length: 14 amino acids. Germline V gene lookup returns CDR1 MNHNS and CDR2 SASEGT. Trimming removed 9 bases at V and 4 bases at J, with 16 bases between.

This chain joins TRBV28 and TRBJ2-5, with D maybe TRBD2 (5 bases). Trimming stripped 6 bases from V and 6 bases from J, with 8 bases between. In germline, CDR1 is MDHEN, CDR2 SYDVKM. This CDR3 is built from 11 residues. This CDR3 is CASSTGKTQYF. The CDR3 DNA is TGTGCCAGCAGCACCGGGAAGACCCAGTACTTC.

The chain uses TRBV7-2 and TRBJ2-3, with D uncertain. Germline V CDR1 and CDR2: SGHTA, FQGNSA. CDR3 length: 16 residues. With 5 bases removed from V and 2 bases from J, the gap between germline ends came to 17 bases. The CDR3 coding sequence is TGTGCCAGCAGCCGTGTAGCCCTCTCTAACACAGATACGCAGTATTTT. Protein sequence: CASSRVALSNTDTQYF.

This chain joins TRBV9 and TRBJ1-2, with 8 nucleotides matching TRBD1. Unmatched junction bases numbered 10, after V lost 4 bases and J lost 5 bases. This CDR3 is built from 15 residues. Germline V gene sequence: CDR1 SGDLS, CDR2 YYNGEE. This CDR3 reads CASSSWTGTAYGYTF. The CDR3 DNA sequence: TGTGCCAGCAGCTCATGGACAGGGACGGCGTATGGCTACACCTTC.